This entry describes one TCR beta chain. These data originate in a study of blood T cell repertoires in COVID-19. Overall study: The origin of the acute and convalescent COVID-19 samples was the United States, Italy and Spain.

CDR1 and CDR2 (germline): MNHEY, SVGEGT. V shed 3 bases, J shed 3 bases, and the junction held 11 bases outside the gene matches. This CDR3 spans 18 amino acids. The data were produced by immunoSEQ multiplex PCR, yet TCRdb's version contains in-frame clones alone and is incomplete. The sample holds some 220,000 clones; roughly four fifths are singletons and the top ten take 2% to 2.5%. Sequenced: peripheral blood. The chain carries TRBV6-2 or TRBV6-3 and TRBJ2-5; 12 bases are a match to TRBD2. The source is a woman in her sixties or seventies with acute or convalescent COVID-19. CDR3 loop: CASSYGLTSGGRKETQYF. The CDR3, as DNA: TGTGCCAGCAGTTATGGTCTTACTAGCGGGGGGAGAAAAGAGACCCAGTACTTC.